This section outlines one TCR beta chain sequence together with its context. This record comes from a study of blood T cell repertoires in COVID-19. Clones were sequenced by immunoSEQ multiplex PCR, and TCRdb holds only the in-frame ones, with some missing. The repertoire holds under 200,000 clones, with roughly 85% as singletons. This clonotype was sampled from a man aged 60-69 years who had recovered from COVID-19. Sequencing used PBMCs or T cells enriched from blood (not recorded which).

The CDR3 DNA is TGTGCCAGCTCACCACTTACTAGCGGGATGTCACAAGGTGAGCAGTTCTTC. Residues: CASSPLTSGMSQGEQFF. V gene TRBV18 combines with J gene TRBJ2-1, with 10 bases that match TRBD2. The CDR3 runs 17 residues. Losses at the gene ends were 1 base for V and 9 bases for J; bases not matched to a gene: 12. Per germline, CDR1 KGHSH and CDR2 LQKENI.